This T cell receptor (beta chain) was identified during a study of cytomegalovirus exposure and HLA in healthy donors. PCR primers comprised 60 Vbeta and 13 Jbeta primers. Here immunoSEQ multiplex PCR was the method, and the copy in TCRdb shows in-frame clones only, minus some. The profile covers about 220,000 clones, with approximately 88% appearing a single time and 0.71% taken by the ten largest. The receptor was derived from a boy between 2 and 15 years old in good health and CMV-seronegative. Input material: PBMCs.

The CDR3 bases are TGTGCCAGCAGCTTTGGGGGGTACACCGGGGAGCTGTTTTTT. It encodes CASSFGGYTGELFF. V and J are TRBV5-4 and TRBJ2-2; perhaps TRBD2 as D (6 bases). The CDR3 runs 14 residues. V was clipped by 2 bases and J by 3 bases, with 8 bases between them. Per the germline V gene, CDR1 is SGHNT and CDR2 is YYREEE (reference sequence).